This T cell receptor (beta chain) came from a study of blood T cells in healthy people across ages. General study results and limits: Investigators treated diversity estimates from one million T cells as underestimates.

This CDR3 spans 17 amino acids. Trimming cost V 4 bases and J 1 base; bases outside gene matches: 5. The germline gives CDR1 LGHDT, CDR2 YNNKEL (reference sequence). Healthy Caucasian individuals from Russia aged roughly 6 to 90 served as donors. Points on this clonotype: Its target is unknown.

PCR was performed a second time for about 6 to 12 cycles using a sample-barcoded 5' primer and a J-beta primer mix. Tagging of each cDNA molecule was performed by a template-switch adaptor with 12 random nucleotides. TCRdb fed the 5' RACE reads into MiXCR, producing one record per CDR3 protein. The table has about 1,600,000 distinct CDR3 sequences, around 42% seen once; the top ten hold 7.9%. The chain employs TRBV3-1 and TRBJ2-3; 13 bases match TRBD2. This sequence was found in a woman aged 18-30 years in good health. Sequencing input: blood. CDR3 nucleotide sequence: TGTGCCAGCAGCCGAATCGGGACTAGCGGGGGCACAGATACGCAGTATTTT. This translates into CASSRIGTSGGTDTQYF.